This T cell receptor beta chain was obtained from a study of cytomegalovirus exposure and HLA in healthy donors. The CDR3 loop spans 15 amino acids. Germline V gene lookup returns CDR1 LNHDA and CDR2 SQIVND (reference sequence). V was clipped by 3 bases and J by 1 base, with 11 bases between them. PCR was performed using 60 Vbeta and 13 Jbeta primers. Sequencing used immunoSEQ multiplex PCR; TCRdb keeps in-frame clones, though not all of them. This table holds around 65,000 clones, 75% to 85% found once. The receptor was derived from a man aged 50 to 60 in good health and CMV-seropositive. The sequenced sample was PBMCs. This chain connects TRBV19 to TRBJ2-3; maybe TRBD1 (5 bases). The CDR3 loop is CASSIVRVGTDTQYF. CDR3 sequence (DNA): TGTGCCAGTAGTATTGTCAGGGTAGGCACAGATACGCAGTATTTT. Variable domain in full (rest from reference TRBV19 and TRBJ2-3): DGGITQSPKYLFRKEGQNVTLSCEQNLNHDAMYWYRQDPGQGLRLIYYSQIVNDFQKGDIAEGYSVSREKKESFPLTVTSAQKNPTAFYLCASSIVRVGTDTQYFGPGTRLTVL.